The clone carrying this T cell receptor beta chain was detected only a few times. The antigen remains undetermined. Data came from immunoSEQ multiplex PCR; TCRdb stores just in-frame clones and leaves some out. Of 90,000 to 100,000 clones listed, about 85% were seen once; the top ten hold over 3.5%. Germline CDR1 LGHNT, CDR2 FRNRAP. The CDR3 consists of 17 residues. With 1 base removed from V and 6 bases from J, the gap between germline ends came to 16 bases. This specimen comes from a study of T cell responses to AZD1222 COVID-19 vaccine. Broader study findings: Among the donors, most were white British and more were female, and clonal diversity was possibly underestimated. Repertoires were sampled only after the peak T cell response. Epitopes outside B.1.351 and B.1.1.7 mutated regions reportedly drew nearly half of spike TCRs. Just a handful of AZD1222 recipients tested seropositive at baseline.

The V gene is TRBV12-5, the J gene TRBJ1-6, with D maybe TRBD1 (5 bases). This receptor was obtained from an adult who received the AZD1222 COVID-19 vaccine. The sample in question was peripheral blood, obtained 28 days after the second AZD1222 dose. DNA for the CDR3: TGTGCTAGTGGTTTGGGGTCCGGGGGACGGGGTAATTCACCCCTCCACTTT. Amino acids: CASGLGSGGRGNSPLHF.